Included here is one T cell receptor (beta chain) sequence, with context. Its antigen remains unidentified. Within one base of it there is no much larger clone, and no base qualities were kept. The sample originates from a study of cytomegalovirus exposure and HLA in healthy donors (dated by TCRdb to between 2016 and 2019). For the study in its entirety: A later analysis indicated that the 120 or so validation repertoires were generated on the platform also employed for the approximately 670 repertoires of the first cohort. The study was designed to test whether signatures of past pathogen exposure could be identified by cataloging public T cell receptors. To predict cytomegalovirus infection status, the study combined high-throughput TCR immunosequencing, statistical association of individual TCRs with disease status, and machine learning. In addition to the first cohort of hundreds of subjects, a separate validation cohort of some 120 different subjects was used. The research as a whole found: It was suggested by the authors that the approach could potentially be generalized to other disease states and immunological phenotypes. In a later analysis, TCRs clustered in the first cohort were found to also tend to co-occur in the 110 or so validation repertoires, with roughly 93% of cluster scores above 0. Most TCR sequences were observed very rarely across donors, whereas some public TCRs were present in many individuals. The validation cohort had no HLA typing available for a later analysis, so co-occurrence within that cohort was assessed over all 110 or so repertoires. The study listed approximately 150 TCR beta chains as associated with cytomegalovirus. A few of the identified cytomegalovirus-associated TCR beta chains were confirmed in vitro to be specific for cytomegalovirus antigens. Cytomegalovirus status was reported to be diagnosed by the classifier with high specificity and sensitivity in both the original and validation cohorts.

Library method: the immunoSEQ multiplex PCR assay. Processing in the source paper ran as follows. A statistical classification framework was developed to diagnose cytomegalovirus status using the catalog of TCR beta chain sequences. Sourced from immuneACCESS, this table was stored by TCRdb with only in-frame sequences that have V and J called. A share of the clones is absent; for the studies checked, an unresolved V gene accounts for under half, and the remainder has no known explanation. The V and J calls and clone size were taken over from that table, and D and trimming were inferred from the DNA. A total of about 130,000 clones appear in this sample, under 90% of them only once. 3% to 4% of the sample goes to the ten largest clones. Trimming leaves V shorter by 3 bases and J shorter by 4 bases, with the junction holding 13 bases beyond the gene matches. According to the germline V gene, CDR1 reads SGHNT and CDR2 reads YENEEA. The CDR3 sequence holds 17 residues, the cysteine and phenylalanine included. Only the CDR3 region is kept as DNA, spanning 51 bases read in frame from base 1.

Separate from the roughly 650-subject first cohort, the validation cohort of about 110 subjects was the group to which the donors belonged. This chain joins TRBV11-3 to TRBJ2-7; 9 middle bases align to TRBD1. Sequenced: PBMCs. The sequence derives from a man aged 25-45 years in good health and CMV-seronegative. At the DNA level, the sequence is TGTGCCAGCAGCTTGAACAGGGGGCAAAGTTCGGTATACGAGCAGTACTTC. This codes for CASSLNRGQSSVYEQYF.